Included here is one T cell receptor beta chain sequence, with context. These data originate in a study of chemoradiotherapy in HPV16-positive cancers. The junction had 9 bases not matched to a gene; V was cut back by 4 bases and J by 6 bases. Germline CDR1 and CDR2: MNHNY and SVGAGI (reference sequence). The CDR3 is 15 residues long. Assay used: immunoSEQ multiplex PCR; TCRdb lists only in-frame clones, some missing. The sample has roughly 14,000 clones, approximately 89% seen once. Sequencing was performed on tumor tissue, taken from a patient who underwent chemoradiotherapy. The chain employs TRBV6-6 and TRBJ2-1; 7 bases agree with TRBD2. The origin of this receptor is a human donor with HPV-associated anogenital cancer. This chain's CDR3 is CASSLSGEGGNEQFF. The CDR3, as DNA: TGTGCCAGCAGTTTAAGCGGGGAGGGAGGCAATGAGCAGTTCTTC.